This T cell receptor beta chain was observed in a study of metastatic and nonmetastatic thyroid tumors. About the research overall: Repertoire comparison spanned blood and tumor or nodule tissue of malignant and benign thyroid patients.

Per the authors' pipeline: Across clinicopathological groups, CDR3 differences served as the basis for building a distant-metastasis classifier for papillary thyroid cancer. TCRdb re-called clones from the PCR reads using MiXCR. The V and J calls come from TCRdb's annotation, not from the publication. The data show about 18,000 clones, around 28% seen once. Study conclusions and caveats: Reportedly, malignant thyroid tumors had significantly higher TCR beta diversity than benign nodules, in blood and tumor.

Notes on this clone: Its antigen is not identified.

This CDR3 contains 15 residues. V was shortened by 1 base and J by 5 bases, with 11 bases between the two germline ends. Per germline, CDR1 MGHDK and CDR2 SYGVNS. Every patient underwent thyroid surgery untreated. Sequencing was carried out using tumor tissue. This clonotype was sampled from a male donor with papillary thyroid cancer or a benign thyroid nodule (not recorded which). Some clones in this sample may be carry-over from other donors' samples. The chain combines TRBV25-1 with TRBJ1-4, with unresolved D. The DNA for the CDR3 is TGTGCCAGCAGTGAATCAACGTCCGGGAATGAAAAACTGTTTTTT. Amino acid sequence: CASSESTSGNEKLFF.